This TCR beta chain was recorded in a study of T-cell memory formation after mild COVID-19. A 5'RACE reaction primed in the constant segment made cDNA libraries of TCR alpha and TCR beta, and these carried sample barcodes and UMIs. TCRdb used MiXCR to reprocess the 5' RACE reads, holding one entry per CDR3 protein. The table has about 49,000 distinct CDR3 sequences, 25% to 30% seen once. Only a few counts were recorded for this clonotype. Its antigen is still unknown. Study results and limitations: Among clones contracting day 15 to 85, CD4/CD8 was balanced, whereas later expanders leaned CD4+. Prior to infection, memory already included some responding clones, suggesting cross-reactive memory joined.

The source is a man aged 18 to 35 who had mild COVID-19 (a few samples of this study predate the infection). Cell type and time point are not known. Sample: PBMCs or a T cell subset sorted from them (not recorded which).

CDR3 sequence: CASSYSKPSHTEAFF. CDR3 DNA: TGTGCCAGCAGTTACTCGAAGCCCAGCCACACTGAAGCTTTCTTT. V gene TRBV6-5 combines with J gene TRBJ1-1; D gene unclear. The V end lost 0 bases, the J end lost 3 bases, and 11 bases lay between the germline ends. The CDR3 contains 15 residues. Germline CDR1 MNHEY, CDR2 SVGAGI.